This entry lists 15 T cell receptor beta chains sequenced from one sample in a study of T cell responses to AZD1222 COVID-19 vaccine. Profiled with immunoSEQ multiplex PCR; TCRdb holds only in-frame clones, not every one. The sample carries about 110,000 clones, 81% recorded once. The specimen comprised peripheral blood, sampled on day 0 of AZD1222 vaccination. These receptor sequences come from an adult in good health.

The chain carries TRBV7-9 and TRBJ1-2; no clear D gene. The germline gives CDR1 SEHNR, CDR2 FQNEAQ (reference sequence). V lost 3 bases and J lost 0, with 17 bases in between. This CDR3 spans 17 amino acids. The CDR3 sequence is CASSLSFGDIANYGYTF. CDR3 nucleotides: TGTGCCAGCAGCTTGTCTTTCGGGGATATAGCTAACTATGGCTACACCTTC.

This clone appeared a few times. This sequence joins TRBV7-2 and TRBJ2-5, with D maybe TRBD2 (5 bases). V was trimmed by 1 base and J by 4 bases, leaving 10 bases between them. The CDR3 consists of 14 residues. Germline CDR1 is SGHTA and CDR2 is FQGNSA. As DNA, the CDR3 is TGTGCCAGCAGCTTAGTGACGGGAACAGAGACCCAGTACTTC. It specifies CASSLVTGTETQYF.

The CDR3 protein is CASSLVLGQETQYF. The CDR3 nucleotides are TGTGCCAGCAGCTTAGTTTTGGGCCAAGAGACCCAGTACTTC. The chain has TRBV7-7 and TRBJ2-5; D not certain. The germline gives CDR1 SSHAT, CDR2 FNYEAQ (reference sequence). V shed 1 base and J shed 1 base, with 7 bases lying between them. CDR3 length: 14 residues.

The V call is TRBV7-3, the J call TRBJ2-3; TRBD2 matches 8 bases. With 5 bases clipped from V and 4 bases from J, the junction kept 8 bases outside the gene matches. CDR1 and CDR2 from the germline V gene are SGHTA and FQGTGA. The CDR3 spans 15 residues. CDR3 bases: TGTGCCAGCAGCCTAGATATGCGGGGGGCAGATACGCAGTATTTT. Amino acids: CASSLDMRGADTQYF. Together with reference TRBV7-3 and TRBJ2-3, the CDR3 gives the full variable domain: GAGVSQTPSNKVTEKGKYVELRCDPISGHTALYWYRQSLGQGPEFLIYFQGTGAADDSGLPNDRFFAVRPEGSVSTLKIQRTERGDSAVYLCASSLDMRGADTQYFGPGTRLTVL.

The chain employs TRBV3-1 (or the pseudogene TRBV3-2) and TRBJ1-2; 11 bases are shared with TRBD1. J lost 7 bases, V lost 5 bases, and 6 bases had no gene match. Per germline, CDR1 LGHDT and CDR2 YNNKEL (reference sequence). The CDR3 is made up of 14 amino acids. For the CDR3, the DNA is TGTGCCAGCAGCGAAGGACAGGGGGCCGTTGGCTACACCTTC. It yields the protein CASSEGQGAVGYTF.

The V and J genes are TRBV7-2 and TRBJ2-1; D ambiguous. Trimming pared 5 bases from V and 0 bases from J, leaving 5 bases between. Germline CDR1 and CDR2: SGHTA and FQGNSA. This CDR3 is built from 13 residues. CDR3 amino acids: CASSKNSYNEQFF. CDR3 DNA: TGTGCCAGCAGCAAAAACTCCTACAATGAGCAGTTCTTC.

This sequence joins TRBV5-1 and TRBJ2-7; D is possibly TRBD1 (6 bases). The germline CDR1 and CDR2 sequences are SGHRS and YFSETQ. V lost 4 bases to trimming and J lost 1 base, with 12 bases between them. There are 14 residues in the CDR3. The CDR3, as DNA: TGCGCCAGCAGCAAGGACAGTAAGTCCTACGAGCAGTACTTC. Protein sequence: CASSKDSKSYEQYF.

This chain connects TRBV30 to TRBJ2-7; the D is unclear. Between the trimmed V and J ends, which lost 0 bases and 6 bases, there was a span of 6 bases. This CDR3 contains 11 residues. Germline V CDR1 and CDR2: GTSNPN, SVGIG (reference sequence). DNA of the CDR3: TGTGCCTGGAGTGTACTTGGCGAGCAGTACTTC. Protein product: CAWSVLGEQYF.

The sample holds a few counts of this clone. The V call is TRBV11-3, the J call TRBJ1-1; tentative D call: TRBD1 (5 bases). Per the germline V gene, CDR1 is SGHNT and CDR2 is YENEEA. The CDR3 sequence is 13 residues long. Deletions cut 4 bases from V and 5 bases from J, with 11 bases between. The CDR3 region has the DNA TGTGCCAGCAGCTCAACAGGAAAGACTGAAGCTTTCTTT. This encodes CASSSTGKTEAFF.

V is TRBV15 and J is TRBJ1-1; the match to TRBD1 covers 10 bases. V was pared by 1 base and J by 5 bases, with 10 bases of the junction left unmatched. Germline V gene lookup returns CDR1 LNHNV and CDR2 YYDKDF (reference sequence). The CDR3 is made up of 17 amino acids. CDR3 DNA: TGTGCCACCAGCAGAGGCCACCGACAGGGGGCGGAGACTGAAGCTTTCTTT. It specifies CATSRGHRQGAETEAFF.

V and J are TRBV7-6 and TRBJ2-2, with TRBD2 matching 13 bases. The CDR3 has 16 residues. Germline V gene lookup returns CDR1 SGHVS and CDR2 FNYEAQ. V dropped 5 bases and J dropped 5; count of bases not matched to a gene: 5. The CDR3 spells CASSPTSGGGTGELFF. Here the CDR3 DNA reads TGTGCCAGCAGCCCTACTAGCGGGGGGGGAACCGGGGAGCTGTTTTTT.

V and J are TRBV10-1 and TRBJ2-2; D not certain. Trimming pared 6 bases from V and 3 bases from J, leaving 11 bases between. CDR3 length: 14 amino acids. CDR1 WNHNN and CDR2 SYGVQD come from the germline V gene (reference sequence). CDR3 nucleotides: TGCGCCAGCAGCCCGGGTCGATACACCGGGGAGCTGTTTTTT. It encodes CASSPGRYTGELFF.

This chain connects TRBV7-9 to TRBJ1-1; a weak D match, TRBD1 (6 bases). Trimming took 5 bases from V and 1 from J, leaving 11 bases between them. The length of the CDR3 is 14 residues. The germline V gene has CDR1 SEHNR and CDR2 FQNEAQ (reference sequence). CDR3 amino acids: CASSRQGKNTEAFF. The CDR3 bases are TGTGCCAGCAGCCGCCAGGGGAAGAACACTGAAGCTTTCTTT.

V is TRBV12-3 or TRBV12-4 and J is TRBJ1-5; TRBD1 is a possible D gene (6 bases). The V end was cut by 10 bases, the J end by 8 bases, with 12 bases between. The CDR3 contains 11 residues. This CDR3 is CATQGVEPQHF. CDR3 DNA sequence: TGTGCCACACAGGGAGTGGAGCCCCAGCATTTT.

In this sample, this clone turned up a few times. The chain uses TRBV19 and TRBJ1-2; 8 bases are a match to TRBD1. The CDR3 is made up of 16 amino acids. V was clipped by 6 bases and J by 4 bases; unmatched bases: 13. The V gene's germline CDR1 is LNHDA and CDR2 SQIVND (reference sequence). The CDR3 DNA sequence: TGTGCCAGTAGAGACTCCGGGACAGGAACCCTCTATGGCTACACCTTC. This codes for CASRDSGTGTLYGYTF.